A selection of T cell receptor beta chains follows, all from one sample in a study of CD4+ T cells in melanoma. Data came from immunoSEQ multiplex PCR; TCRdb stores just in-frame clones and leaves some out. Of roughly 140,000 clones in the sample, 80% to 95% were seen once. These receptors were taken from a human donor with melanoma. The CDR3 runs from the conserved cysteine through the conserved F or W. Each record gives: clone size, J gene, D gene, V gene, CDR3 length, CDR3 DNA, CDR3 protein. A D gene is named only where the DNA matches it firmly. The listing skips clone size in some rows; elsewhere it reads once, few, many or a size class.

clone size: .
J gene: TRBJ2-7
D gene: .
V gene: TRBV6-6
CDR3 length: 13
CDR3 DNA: TGTGCCAGCACTTACAAAGAGGCCTACGAGCAGTACTTC
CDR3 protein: CASTYKEAYEQYF

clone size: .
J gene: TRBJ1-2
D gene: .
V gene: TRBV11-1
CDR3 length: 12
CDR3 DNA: TGTGCCAGCAGCTGGGGTGGCTATGGCTACACCTTC
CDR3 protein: CASSWGGYGYTF

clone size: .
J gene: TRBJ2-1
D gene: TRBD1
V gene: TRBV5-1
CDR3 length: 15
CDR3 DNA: TGCGCCAGCAGCTTGGGGGACAGGGCCTACAATGAGCAGTTCTTC
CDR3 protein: CASSLGDRAYNEQFF

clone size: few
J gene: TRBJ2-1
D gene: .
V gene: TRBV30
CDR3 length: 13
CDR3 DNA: TGTGCCTGGAGGGAGGGACCCGAAAATGAGCAGTTCTTC
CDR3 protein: CAWREGPENEQFF

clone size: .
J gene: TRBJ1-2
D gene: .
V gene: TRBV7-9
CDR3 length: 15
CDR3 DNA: TGTGCCAGCAGCTTGGTCAGTGGGAGCCCTGGAGGCTACACCTTC
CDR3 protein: CASSLVSGSPGGYTF

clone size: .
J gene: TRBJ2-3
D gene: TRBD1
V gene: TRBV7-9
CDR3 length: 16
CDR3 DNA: TGTGCCAGCAGCTCAGGCGAGACAGGGCGCACAGATACGCAGTATTTT
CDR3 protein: CASSSGETGRTDTQYF

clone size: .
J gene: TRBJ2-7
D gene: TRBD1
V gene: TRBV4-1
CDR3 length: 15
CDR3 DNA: TGCGCCAGCAGCCAGGGGGACAGCCGGATTGCCGAGCAGTACTTC
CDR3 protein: CASSQGDSRIAEQYF

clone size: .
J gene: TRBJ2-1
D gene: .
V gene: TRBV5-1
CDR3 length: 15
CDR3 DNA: TGCGCCAGCAGCTTGTTAGGTGGGGTCTACAATGAGCAGTTCTTC
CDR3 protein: CASSLLGGVYNEQFF

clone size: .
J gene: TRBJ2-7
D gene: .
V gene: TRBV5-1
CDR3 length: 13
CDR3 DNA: TGCGCCAGCAGCACAAATACAGGTTACGAGCAGTACTTC
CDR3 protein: CASSTNTGYEQYF

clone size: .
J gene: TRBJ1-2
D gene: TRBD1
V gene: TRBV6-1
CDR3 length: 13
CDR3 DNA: TGTGCCAGCACCCTAGACAGGGTAGGTGGCTACACCTTC
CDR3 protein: CASTLDRVGGYTF

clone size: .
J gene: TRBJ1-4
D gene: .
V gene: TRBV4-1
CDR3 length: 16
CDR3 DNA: TGCGCCAGCAGCTCCCGACAGAGGGGGATAGGTGAAAAACTGTTTTTT
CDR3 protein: CASSSRQRGIGEKLFF

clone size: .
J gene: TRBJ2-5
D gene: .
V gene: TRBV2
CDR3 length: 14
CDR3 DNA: TGTGCCAGCAGTGCGGTGAACCGCCAAGAGACCCAGTACTTC
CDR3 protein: CASSAVNRQETQYF

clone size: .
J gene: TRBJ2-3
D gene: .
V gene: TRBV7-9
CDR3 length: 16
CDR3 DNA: TGTGCCAGCATGGTGTTCTTCTCGGGCGGCACAGATACGCAGTATTTT
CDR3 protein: CASMVFFSGGTDTQYF

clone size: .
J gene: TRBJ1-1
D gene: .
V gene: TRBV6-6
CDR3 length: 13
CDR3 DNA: TGTGCCAGCAGTCAGACAGGTAGTACTGAAGCTTTCTTT
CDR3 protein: CASSQTGSTEAFF

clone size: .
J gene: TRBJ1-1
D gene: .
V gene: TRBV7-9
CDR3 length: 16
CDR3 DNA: TGTGCCAGCAGCCCGCGAGGCGGTGGGTTTAACACTGAAGCTTTCTTT
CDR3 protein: CASSPRGGGFNTEAFF

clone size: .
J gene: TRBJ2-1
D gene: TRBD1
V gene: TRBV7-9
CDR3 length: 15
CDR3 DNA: TGTGCCAGCAGCCCCAGAGACAGGGGCCTCAATGAGCAGTTCTTC
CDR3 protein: CASSPRDRGLNEQFF

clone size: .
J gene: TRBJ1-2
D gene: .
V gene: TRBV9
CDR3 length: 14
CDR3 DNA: TGTGCCAGCAGCGTAGCTGAGGAAAACTATGGCTACACCTTC
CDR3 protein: CASSVAEENYGYTF

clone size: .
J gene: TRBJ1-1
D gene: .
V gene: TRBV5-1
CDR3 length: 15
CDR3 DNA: TGCGCCAGCAGCTTCGGGTGGGCCGGGAACACTGAAGCTTTCTTT
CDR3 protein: CASSFGWAGNTEAFF

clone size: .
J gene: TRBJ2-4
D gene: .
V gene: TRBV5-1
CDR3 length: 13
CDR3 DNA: TGCGCCAGCAGCTTGGCCCCCAGAGACATTCAGTACTTC
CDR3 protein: CASSLAPRDIQYF

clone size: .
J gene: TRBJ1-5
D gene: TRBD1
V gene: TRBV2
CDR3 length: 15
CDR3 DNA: TGTGCCAGCAGCGCTAGACAGGGGGCAGGTCAGCCCCAGCATTTT
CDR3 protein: CASSARQGAGQPQHF

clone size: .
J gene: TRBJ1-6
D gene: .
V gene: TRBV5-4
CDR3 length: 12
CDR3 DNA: TGTGCCAGCAGCGGCTACAATTCACCCCTCCACTTT
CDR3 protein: CASSGYNSPLHF

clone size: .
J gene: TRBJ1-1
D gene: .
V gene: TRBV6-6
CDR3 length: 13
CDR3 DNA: TGTGCCAGCAGTCACCCGGATCGCGCCGGAGCTTTCTTT
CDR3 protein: CASSHPDRAGAFF

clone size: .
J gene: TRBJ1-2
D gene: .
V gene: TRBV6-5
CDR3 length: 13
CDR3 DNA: TGTGCCAGCAGGGTGACGGGAGGGTATGGCTACACCTTC
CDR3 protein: CASRVTGGYGYTF

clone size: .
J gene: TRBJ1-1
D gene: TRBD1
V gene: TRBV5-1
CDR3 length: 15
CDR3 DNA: TGCGCCAGCAGCGGGCACAGGGGCCCCGCCACTGAAGCTTTCTTT
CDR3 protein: CASSGHRGPATEAFF

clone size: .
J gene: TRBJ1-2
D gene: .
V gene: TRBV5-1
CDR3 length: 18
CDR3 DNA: TGCGCCAGCAGCCCCCTCGGGGGACAACCTGCCGGGGGCGATGGCTACACCTTC
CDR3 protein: CASSPLGGQPAGGDGYTF

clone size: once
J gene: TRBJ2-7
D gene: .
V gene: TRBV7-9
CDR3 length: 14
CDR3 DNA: TGTGCCAGCAGCCCCGGCCACATAACCTACGAGCAGTACTTC
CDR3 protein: CASSPGHITYEQYF

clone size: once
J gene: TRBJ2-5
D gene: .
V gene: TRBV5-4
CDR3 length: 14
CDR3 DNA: TGTGCCAGCAGCCTAAACGGGGGCCAAGAGACCCAGTACTTC
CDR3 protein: CASSLNGGQETQYF

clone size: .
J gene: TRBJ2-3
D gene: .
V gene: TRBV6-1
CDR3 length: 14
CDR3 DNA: TGTGCCAGCAGTGTTAGGCAGGGACTGGATACGCAGTATTTT
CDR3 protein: CASSVRQGLDTQYF